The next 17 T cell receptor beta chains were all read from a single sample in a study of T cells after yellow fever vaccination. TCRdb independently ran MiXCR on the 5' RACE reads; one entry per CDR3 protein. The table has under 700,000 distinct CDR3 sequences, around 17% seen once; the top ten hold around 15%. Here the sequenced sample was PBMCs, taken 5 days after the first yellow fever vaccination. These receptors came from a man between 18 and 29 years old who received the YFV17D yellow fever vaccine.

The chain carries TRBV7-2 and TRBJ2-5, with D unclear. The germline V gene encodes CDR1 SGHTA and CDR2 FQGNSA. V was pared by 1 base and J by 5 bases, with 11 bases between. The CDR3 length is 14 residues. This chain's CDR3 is CASSLVTRLETQYF. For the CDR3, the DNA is TGTGCCAGCAGCTTAGTAACGCGGTTGGAGACCCAGTACTTC.

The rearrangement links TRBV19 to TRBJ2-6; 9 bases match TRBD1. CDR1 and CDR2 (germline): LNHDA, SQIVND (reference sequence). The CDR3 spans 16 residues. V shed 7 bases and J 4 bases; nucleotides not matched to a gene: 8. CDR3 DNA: TGTGCCAGTACCTGGGACAGGGAGCTGGGGGCCAACGTCCTGACTTTC. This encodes CASTWDRELGANVLTF.

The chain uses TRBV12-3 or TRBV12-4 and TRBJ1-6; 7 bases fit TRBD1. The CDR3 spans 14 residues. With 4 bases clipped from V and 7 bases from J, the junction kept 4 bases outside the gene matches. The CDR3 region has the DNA TGTGCCAGCAGTTACGGACAGGAGAATTCACCCCTCCACTTT. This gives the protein CASSYGQENSPLHF.

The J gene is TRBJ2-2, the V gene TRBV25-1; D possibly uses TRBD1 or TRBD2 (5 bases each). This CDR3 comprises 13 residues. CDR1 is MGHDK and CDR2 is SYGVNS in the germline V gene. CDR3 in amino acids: CPRGTRNTGELFF. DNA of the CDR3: TGTCCCCGAGGGACCCGTAACACCGGGGAGCTGTTTTTT.

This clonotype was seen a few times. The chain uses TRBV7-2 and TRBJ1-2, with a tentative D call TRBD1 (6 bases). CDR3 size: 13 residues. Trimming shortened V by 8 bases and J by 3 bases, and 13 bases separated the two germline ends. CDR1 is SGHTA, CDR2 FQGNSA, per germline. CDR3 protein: CASLPGVDYGYTF. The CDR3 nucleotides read TGTGCCAGCCTTCCAGGGGTTGACTATGGCTACACCTTC.

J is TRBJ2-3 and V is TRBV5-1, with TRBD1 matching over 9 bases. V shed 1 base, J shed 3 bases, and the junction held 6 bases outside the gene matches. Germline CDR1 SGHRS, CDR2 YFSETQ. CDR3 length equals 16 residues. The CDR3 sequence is CASSLLTGGHTDTQYF. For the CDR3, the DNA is TGCGCCAGCAGCTTGCTAACAGGGGGCCATACAGATACGCAGTATTTT.

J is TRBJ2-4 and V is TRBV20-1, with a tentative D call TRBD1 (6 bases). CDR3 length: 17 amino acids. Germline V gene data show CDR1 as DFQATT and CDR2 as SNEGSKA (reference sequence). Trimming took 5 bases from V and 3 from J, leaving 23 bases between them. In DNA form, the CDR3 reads TGCAGTGCTCTAAGCCTACTACAGGGAATCGACAAAAACATTCAGTACTTC. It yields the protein CSALSLLQGIDKNIQYF.

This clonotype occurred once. The CDR3 region is CSARTGEVNQPQHF. The CDR3 coding sequence is TGCAGTGCCCGGACAGGGGAGGTTAATCAGCCCCAGCATTTT. The V call is TRBV20-1, the J call TRBJ1-5; 9 bases map to TRBD1. With V trimmed by 6 bases and J by 4 bases, 7 bases remained unmatched. The CDR3 runs to 14 residues. Germline V lookup: CDR1 DFQATT, CDR2 SNEGSKA (reference sequence).

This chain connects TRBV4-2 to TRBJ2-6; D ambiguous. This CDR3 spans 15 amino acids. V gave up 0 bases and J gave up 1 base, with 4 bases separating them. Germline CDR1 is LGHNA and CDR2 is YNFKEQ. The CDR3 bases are TGTGCCAGCAGCCAAGATCAGTCTGGGGCCAACGTCCTGACTTTC. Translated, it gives CASSQDQSGANVLTF.

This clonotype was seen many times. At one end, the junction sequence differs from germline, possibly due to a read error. The CDR3 nucleotides read TGTGCCAGCAGCTTGGGACAGGGGTCCTACGAGCAGTACTTC. This sequence encodes CASSLGQGSYEQYF. The chain carries TRBV5-1 and TRBJ2-7, with 10 bases aligning to TRBD1. Germline CDR1 reads SGHRS; CDR2 reads YFSETQ. The CDR3 sequence is 14 residues long.

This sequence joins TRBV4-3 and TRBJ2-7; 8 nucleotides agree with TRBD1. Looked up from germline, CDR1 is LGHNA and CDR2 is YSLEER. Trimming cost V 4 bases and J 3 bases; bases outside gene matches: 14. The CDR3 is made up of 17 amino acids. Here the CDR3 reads CASSPRVLPTGDYEQYV. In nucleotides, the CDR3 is TGCGCCAGCAGCCCACGCGTTCTTCCGACAGGGGACTACGAGCAGTACGTC.

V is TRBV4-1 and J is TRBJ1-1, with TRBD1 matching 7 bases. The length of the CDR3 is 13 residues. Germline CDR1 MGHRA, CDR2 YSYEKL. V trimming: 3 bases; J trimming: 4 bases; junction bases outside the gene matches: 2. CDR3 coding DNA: TGCGCCAGCAGCCAGACAGGGTTCACTGAAGCTTTCTTT. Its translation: CASSQTGFTEAFF.

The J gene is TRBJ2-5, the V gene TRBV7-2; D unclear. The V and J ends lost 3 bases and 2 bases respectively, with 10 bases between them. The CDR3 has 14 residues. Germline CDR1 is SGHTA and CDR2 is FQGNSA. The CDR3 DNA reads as TGTGCCAGCAGCTTTAGTGCAGAACAAGAGACCCAGTACTTC. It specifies CASSFSAEQETQYF.

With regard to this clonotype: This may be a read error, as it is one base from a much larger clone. CDR3 sequence: CASSLLQGATDTQHF. In DNA form, the CDR3 reads TGTGCCAGCAGCTTGTTACAGGGCGCCACAGATACGCAGCATTTT. The rearrangement joins TRBV7-2 to TRBJ2-3, with D possibly TRBD1 on 6 matching bases. Matching the DNA end better, TRBJ1-5 makes the J call doubtful. In germline, CDR1 is SGHTA, CDR2 FQGNSA. This CDR3 spans 15 amino acids.

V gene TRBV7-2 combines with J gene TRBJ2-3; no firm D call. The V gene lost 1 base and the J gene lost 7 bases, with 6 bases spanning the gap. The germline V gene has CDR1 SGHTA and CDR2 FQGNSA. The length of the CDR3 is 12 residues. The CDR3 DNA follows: TGTGCCAGCAGCTTAGGTGGCAATACGCAGTATTTT. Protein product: CASSLGGNTQYF.

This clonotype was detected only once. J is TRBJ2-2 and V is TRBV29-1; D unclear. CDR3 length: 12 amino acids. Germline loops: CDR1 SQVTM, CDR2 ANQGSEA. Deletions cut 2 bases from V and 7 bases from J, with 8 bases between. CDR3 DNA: TGCAGCGTTGAACAGGTTGGCGGGGAGCTGTTTTTT. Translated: CSVEQVGGELFF.

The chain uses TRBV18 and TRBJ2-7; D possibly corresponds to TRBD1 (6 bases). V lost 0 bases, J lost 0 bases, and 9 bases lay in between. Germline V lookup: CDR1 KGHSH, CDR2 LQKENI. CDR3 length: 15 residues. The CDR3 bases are TGTGCCAGCTCACCACCTCAGGGGAGCTCCTACGAGCAGTACTTC. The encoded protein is CASSPPQGSSYEQYF.